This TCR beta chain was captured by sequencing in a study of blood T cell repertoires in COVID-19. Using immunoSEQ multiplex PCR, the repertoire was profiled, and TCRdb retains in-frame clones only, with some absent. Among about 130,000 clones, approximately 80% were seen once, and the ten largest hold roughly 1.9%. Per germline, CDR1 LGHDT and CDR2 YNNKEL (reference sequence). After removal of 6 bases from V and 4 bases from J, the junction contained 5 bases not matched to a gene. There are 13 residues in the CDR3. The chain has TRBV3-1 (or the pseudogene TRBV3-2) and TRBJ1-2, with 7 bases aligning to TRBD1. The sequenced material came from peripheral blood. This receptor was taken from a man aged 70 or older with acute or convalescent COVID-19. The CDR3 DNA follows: TGTGCCAGCAGACTACGGGACAGCTATGGCTACACCTTC. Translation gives CASRLRDSYGYTF.